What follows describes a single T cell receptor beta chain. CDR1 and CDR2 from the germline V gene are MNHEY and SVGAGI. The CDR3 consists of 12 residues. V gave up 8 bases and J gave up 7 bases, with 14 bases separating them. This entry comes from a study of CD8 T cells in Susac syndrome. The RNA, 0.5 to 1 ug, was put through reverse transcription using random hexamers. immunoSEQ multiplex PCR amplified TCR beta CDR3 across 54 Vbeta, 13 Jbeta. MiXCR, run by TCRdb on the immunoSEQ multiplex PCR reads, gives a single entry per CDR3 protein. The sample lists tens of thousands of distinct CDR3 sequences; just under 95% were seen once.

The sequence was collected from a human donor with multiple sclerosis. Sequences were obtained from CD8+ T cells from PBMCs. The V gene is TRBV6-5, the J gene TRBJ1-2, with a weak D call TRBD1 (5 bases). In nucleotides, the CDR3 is TGTGCCAGCGGGGGATGGGTCGCTGGCTACACCTTC. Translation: CASGGWVAGYTF.